The source of this TCR beta chain is a study of vaccination and CD4 T cells after COVID-19. Study-wide background: No peptide, an HIV-1 Nef pool, or a CEFX pool was what each control culture received.

This clonotype rates as medium-sized. The antigen remains undetermined. Cultured CD4+ T-cell DNA underwent Oncomine TCR Beta short-read sequencing. Each CDR3 protein is one row after TCRdb ran MiXCR on the PCR reads. The sample has under 7,000 distinct CDR3 sequences; 25% to 35% are singletons. Trimming took off 0 bases at V and 4 bases at J, with 6 bases between the two ends. CDR3 length: 12 amino acids. The germline V gene encodes CDR1 DFQATT and CDR2 SNEGSKA (reference sequence). Treatment of the sample: 10-day PBMC culture with coronavirus spike peptide pools or control peptides (ViraFEST assay). Ahead of the COVID-19 pandemic (2011-2018), the CD4+ T cells of the unexposed donor were collected.

The specimen sequenced was CD4+ T cells from blood, cultured in vitro. The receptor comes from a human donor in good health. The rearrangement joins TRBV20-1 to TRBJ1-1; no reliable D call. This chain's CDR3 is CSARDRITEAFF. The CDR3 DNA follows: TGCAGTGCTAGAGACAGGATCACTGAAGCTTTCTTT.